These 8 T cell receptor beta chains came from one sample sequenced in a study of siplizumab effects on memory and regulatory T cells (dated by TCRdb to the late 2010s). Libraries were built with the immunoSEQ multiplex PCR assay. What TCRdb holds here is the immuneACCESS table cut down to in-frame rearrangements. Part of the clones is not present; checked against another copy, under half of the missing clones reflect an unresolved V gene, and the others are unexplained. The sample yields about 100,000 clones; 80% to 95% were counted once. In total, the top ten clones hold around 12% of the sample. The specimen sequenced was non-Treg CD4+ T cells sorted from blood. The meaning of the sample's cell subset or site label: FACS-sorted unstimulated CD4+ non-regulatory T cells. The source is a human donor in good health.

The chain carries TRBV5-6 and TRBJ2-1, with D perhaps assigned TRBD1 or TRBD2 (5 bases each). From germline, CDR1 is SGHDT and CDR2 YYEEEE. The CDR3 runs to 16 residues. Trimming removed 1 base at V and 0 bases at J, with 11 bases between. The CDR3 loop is CASSLWLGTSYNEQFF. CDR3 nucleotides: TGTGCCAGCAGCTTGTGGCTCGGGACCTCCTACAATGAGCAGTTCTTC.

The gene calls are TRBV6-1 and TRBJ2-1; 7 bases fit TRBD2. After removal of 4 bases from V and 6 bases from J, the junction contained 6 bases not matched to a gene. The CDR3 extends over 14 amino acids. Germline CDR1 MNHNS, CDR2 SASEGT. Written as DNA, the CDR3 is TGTGCCAGCAGTGGTGGGACTACACTCAATGAGCAGTTCTTC. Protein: CASSGGTTLNEQFF.

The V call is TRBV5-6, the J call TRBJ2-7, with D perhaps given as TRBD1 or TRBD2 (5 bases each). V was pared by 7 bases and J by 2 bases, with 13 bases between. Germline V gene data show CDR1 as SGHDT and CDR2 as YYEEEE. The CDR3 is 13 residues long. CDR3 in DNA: TGTGCCAGCCGAGGGACGGGGACCTACGAGCAGTACTTC. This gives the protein CASRGTGTYEQYF.

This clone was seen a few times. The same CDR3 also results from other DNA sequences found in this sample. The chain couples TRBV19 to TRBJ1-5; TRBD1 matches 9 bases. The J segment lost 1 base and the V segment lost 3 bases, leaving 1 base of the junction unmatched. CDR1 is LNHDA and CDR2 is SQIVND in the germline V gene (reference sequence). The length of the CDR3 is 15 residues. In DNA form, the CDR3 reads TGTGCCAGTAGTATCGGGACAGGGAGCAATCAGCCCCAGCATTTT. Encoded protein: CASSIGTGSNQPQHF. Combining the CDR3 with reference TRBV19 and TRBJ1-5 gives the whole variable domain DGGITQSPKYLFRKEGQNVTLSCEQNLNHDAMYWYRQDPGQGLRLIYYSQIVNDFQKGDIAEGYSVSREKKESFPLTVTSAQKNPTAFYLCASSIGTGSNQPQHFGDGTRLSIL.

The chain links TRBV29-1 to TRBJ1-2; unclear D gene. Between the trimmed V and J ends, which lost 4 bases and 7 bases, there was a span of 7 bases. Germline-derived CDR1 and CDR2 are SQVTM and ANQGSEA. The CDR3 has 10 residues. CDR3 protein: CSVGTGGYTF. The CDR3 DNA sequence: TGCAGCGTTGGGACCGGTGGCTACACCTTC.

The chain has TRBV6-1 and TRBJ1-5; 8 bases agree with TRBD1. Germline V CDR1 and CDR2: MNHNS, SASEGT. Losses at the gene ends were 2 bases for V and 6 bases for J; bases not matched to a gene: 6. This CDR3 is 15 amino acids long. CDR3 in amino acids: CASSENRGKGQPQHF. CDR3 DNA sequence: TGTGCCAGCAGTGAAAACAGGGGGAAGGGTCAGCCCCAGCATTTT.

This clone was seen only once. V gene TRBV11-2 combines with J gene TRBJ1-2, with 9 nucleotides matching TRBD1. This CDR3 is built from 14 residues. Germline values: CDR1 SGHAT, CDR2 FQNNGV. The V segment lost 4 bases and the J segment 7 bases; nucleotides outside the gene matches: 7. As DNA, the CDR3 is TGTGCCAGCAGCTGGACGGGACAGGGTGTTGGCTACACCTTC. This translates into CASSWTGQGVGYTF.

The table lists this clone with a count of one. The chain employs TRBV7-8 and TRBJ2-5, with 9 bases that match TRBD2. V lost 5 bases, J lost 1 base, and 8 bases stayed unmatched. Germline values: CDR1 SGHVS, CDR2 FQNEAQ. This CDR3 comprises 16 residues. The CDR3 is CASSRSIAGVQETQYF. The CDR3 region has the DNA TGTGCCAGCAGCCGTAGTATAGCGGGGGTCCAAGAGACCCAGTACTTC.